Listed below are T cell receptor beta chains from one sample, sequenced in a study of blood T cell repertoires in COVID-19. The table came from immunoSEQ multiplex PCR; TCRdb's copy has only in-frame clones and leaves some out. The table lists approximately 120,000 clones, around 90% of them singletons, with 0.95% to 1.3% in the top ten. Sequenced material: peripheral blood. The receptors were sampled from a human donor in a cohort sampled during active COVID-19. The CDR3 runs from the conserved cysteine through the conserved F or W. The D gene is left open where the match is weak. Clone size is not always given. Where it is, it says once, few, many or a class for expanded clones.

j_gene	d_gene	v_gene	abundance	CDR3nt	CDR3aa
TRBJ2-6	TRBD2	TRBV5-1	-	TGCGCCAGCAGCTTGGCTTCAAGCGGGGTCCCCTCTGGGGCCAACGTCCTGACTTTC	CASSLASSGVPSGANVLTF
TRBJ2-5	TRBD1	TRBV3-1/TRBV3-2	-	TGTGCCAGCAACCCAGGGGGAGAGACCCAGTACTTC	CASNPGGETQYF
TRBJ1-4	-	TRBV27	-	TGTGCCAGCAGTTTGTATTCGGGGTACAATGAAAAACTGTTTTTT	CASSLYSGYNEKLFF
TRBJ1-6	TRBD1	TRBV6-1	-	TGTGCCAGCAGTGAAGCGACAGGGCTGAATTCACCCCTCCACTTT	CASSEATGLNSPLHF
TRBJ2-3	TRBD2	TRBV4-1	-	TGCGCCAGCAGCCTCGGGACTAACACAGATACGCAGTATTTT	CASSLGTNTDTQYF
TRBJ1-5	TRBD1	TRBV5-6	-	TGTGCCAGCAGCCCATGGACAGGGAGCAATCAGCCCCAGCATTTT	CASSPWTGSNQPQHF
TRBJ2-7	-	TRBV2	-	TGTGCCAGCACCGCCGTGGGGGGAGGGCAGTACTTC	CASTAVGGGQYF
TRBJ1-1	-	TRBV6-1	-	TGTGCCAGCAGTGAACAGGTTTTGCCTAAACTAGCCGCTGAAGCTTTCTTT	CASSEQVLPKLAAEAFF
TRBJ2-5	TRBD1	TRBV11-3	-	TGTGCCAGCAGCCCCACAGGGACAGGGCACGGGACCCAGTACTTC	CASSPTGTGHGTQYF
TRBJ2-1	TRBD1	TRBV24-1	-	TGTGCCACCAGTGATCCCCGGACAGGGGACAATGAGCAGTTCTTC	CATSDPRTGDNEQFF
TRBJ1-2	-	TRBV27	-	TGTGCCAGCAGTTTATACGGGTTGGGTGGCTACACCTTC	CASSLYGLGGYTF
TRBJ2-7	-	TRBV25-1	-	TGTGCCAGCAGTGAACGGCTAGGACTTTCCTACGAGCAGTACTTC	CASSERLGLSYEQYF
TRBJ1-2	-	TRBV12-3/TRBV12-4	-	TGTGCCAGCAGTTTTCGACAGCTCTATGGCTACACCTTC	CASSFRQLYGYTF
TRBJ2-7	TRBD2	TRBV9	-	TGTGCCAGCAGCGTAGCCCCGGGACTAGCGGGAGGAGAGCAGTACTTC	CASSVAPGLAGGEQYF
TRBJ1-1	-	TRBV6-4	-	TGTGCCAGCAGTGATAGGGGGGGATTTGCTTTCTTT	CASSDRGGFAFF
TRBJ1-4	-	TRBV4-1	-	TGCGCCAGCAGCCAAGAAGGACTAGGCTCAACTAATGAAAAACTGTTTTTT	CASSQEGLGSTNEKLFF
TRBJ2-2	TRBD2	TRBV4-3	once	TGCGCCAGCAGCCCCAGTGTCCAGCGGGAGCGCACCGGGGAGCTGTTTTTT	CASSPSVQRERTGELFF
TRBJ2-7	-	TRBV7-3	-	TGTGCCAGCAGCTTAGAGGCAGGGGGGTTTTACGAGCAGTACTTC	CASSLEAGGFYEQYF
TRBJ2-5	-	TRBV19	-	TGTGCCAGTAGTGACCGGGGTGGCCGCGCGGAGACCCAGTACTTC	CASSDRGGRAETQYF
TRBJ2-7	-	TRBV5-1	-	TGCGCCAGCAGCCCTCTAGCTTCGCCGGGCGAGCAGTACTTC	CASSPLASPGEQYF
TRBJ1-5	-	TRBV6-4	-	TGTGCCAGCAGTGAATCGTGGGGGGTTGATCAGCCCCAGCATTTT	CASSESWGVDQPQHF
TRBJ2-1	TRBD1	TRBV5-1	-	TGCGCCAGCACCCCCGGGACAGCTTCCTACAATGAGCAGTTCTTC	CASTPGTASYNEQFF
TRBJ2-7	-	TRBV19	once	TGTGCCAGTAGGGAGACCGGGTCCAGCTCCTACGAGCAGTACTTC	CASRETGSSSYEQYF
TRBJ1-2	-	TRBV5-1	-	TGCGCCAGCAGCTTGGGGCCCCCGGGGGGCGTTAATGGCTACACCTTC	CASSLGPPGGVNGYTF
TRBJ1-1	-	TRBV28	once	TGTGCCAGCAACCACAGGGTAGTTCGAACTCAGGAAAGCACTGAAGCTTTCTTT	CASNHRVVRTQESTEAFF
TRBJ1-1	-	TRBV20-1	-	TGCAGTGCTAGAGCCCAGGGAGAAGCTTTCTTT	CSARAQGEAFF
TRBJ2-1	-	TRBV4-1	-	TGCGCCAGCAGCCAAAGCGGAGCCGGCCTCTCCTACAATGAGCAGTTCTTC	CASSQSGAGLSYNEQFF
TRBJ2-7	TRBD2	TRBV7-2	once	TGTGCCAGCAGCATAGCCGGGGGGTACGAGCAGTACTTC	CASSIAGGYEQYF
TRBJ2-7	TRBD2	TRBV11-2	-	TGTGCCAGCAGCTTATCTAGCGGGGGTCAGCCCTCCTACGAGCAGTACTTC	CASSLSSGGQPSYEQYF
TRBJ2-3	TRBD2	TRBV3-1/TRBV3-2	-	TGTGCCAGCAGGTCAGCTAGCGGGGGGGCAGATACGCAGTATTTT	CASRSASGGADTQYF
TRBJ2-6	-	TRBV5-1	-	TGCGCCAGCAGCTTGCTCCCAGGGGATAGTGGGGCCAACGTCCTGACTTTC	CASSLLPGDSGANVLTF
TRBJ1-4	-	TRBV15	once	TGTGCCACCAGCAGAAGTAGGTGGGGGGTTCTTCCGGAAGTGGATGAAAAACTGTTTTTT	CATSRSRWGVLPEVDEKLFF
TRBJ2-1	TRBD1	TRBV5-1	-	TGCGCCAGTTCACAGGGGCTGAATGAGCAGTTCTTC	CASSQGLNEQFF
TRBJ1-4	-	TRBV28	few	TGTGCCAGCAGTTTATCAGGGACAAATGAAAAACTGTTTTTT	CASSLSGTNEKLFF
TRBJ2-7	-	TRBV1	-	TGCACCAACAACTACGAGCAGTACTTC	CTNNYEQYF
TRBJ2-1	TRBD2	TRBV2	-	TGTGCCAGCATCCTCCCGGGACTAGCGGCCAATGAGCAGTTCTTC	CASILPGLAANEQFF
TRBJ2-2	-	TRBV11-2	-	TGTGCCAGCAGCCAAGACAGGAACACCGGGGAGCTGTTTTTT	CASSQDRNTGELFF
TRBJ2-5	-	TRBV19	-	TGTGCCAGTAGTATCGGGGTATTGGAGACCCAGTACTTC	CASSIGVLETQYF
TRBJ2-1	-	TRBV4-3	once	TGCGCCAGCAGCCAAGATCAGGACCGGGAGAGGGATGAGCAGTTCTTC	CASSQDQDRERDEQFF
TRBJ2-7	TRBD1	TRBV28	-	TGTGCCAGCAGTATACCGGGACAGTCCTACGAGCAGTACTTC	CASSIPGQSYEQYF
TRBJ2-3	TRBD2	TRBV7-9	once	TGTGCCAGCAGCTTAGGAGAACTAGCGGGGGGCCTTTTGGATACGCAGTATTTT	CASSLGELAGGLLDTQYF
TRBJ1-4	TRBD1	TRBV5-1	-	TGCGCCAGCAGCGCGACAGGGGGGCGCGGACTGTTTTTT	CASSATGGRGLFF
TRBJ1-1	-	TRBV11-2	-	TGTGCCAGCAGCTTAGAGTCCAAAGCTTTCTTT	CASSLESKAFF
TRBJ1-5	TRBD1	TRBV11-2	-	TGTGCCAGCAGCTTAGGGACAGGGGCCTACAATCAGCCCCAGCATTTT	CASSLGTGAYNQPQHF